This T cell receptor (beta chain) was identified during a study of blood T cell repertoires in COVID-19. CDR1 and CDR2 from the germline V gene are KGHSH and LQKENI. The J segment lost 6 bases and the V segment lost 3 bases, leaving 8 bases of the junction unmatched. CDR3 length: 14 amino acids. Original data processing: Cell counts per sample came from amplifying reference gene primers. The data were produced by immunoSEQ multiplex PCR, yet TCRdb's version contains in-frame clones alone and is incomplete. The V and J calls and the clone size are those of that table, but D and trimming were determined from the DNA. The sample consists of approximately 330,000 clones, 87% of them appearing once. Patients at the Seattle site were enrolled during active infection and followed longitudinally.

V is TRBV18 and J is TRBJ2-7, with TRBD1 matching over 7 bases. The TCR was taken from a man aged 25-40 years with COVID-19, enrolled during active disease. The sample taken for sequencing was peripheral blood. The CDR3 nucleotides read TGTGCCAGCTCACCTCAGACAGGGATGGGCGAGCAGTACTTC. Encoded protein: CASSPQTGMGEQYF.